The 12 T cell receptor beta chains listed next were all sequenced from one sample in a study of blood T cell repertoires in COVID-19. Generated by immunoSEQ multiplex PCR, the TCRdb table keeps only in-frame clones and is missing some. The sample has about 220,000 clones; approximately 82% are singletons. The sequencing input was peripheral blood. The receptors derive from a woman between 45 and 60 years old with acute or convalescent COVID-19.

The sample holds one count of this clone. The chain recombines TRBV21-1 with TRBJ1-2; TRBD1, the table's D call, lacks a check against the DNA. TRBV21-1 is an annotated pseudogene. The CDR3 runs to 19 residues. The CDR3 DNA follows: TGTGCCAGCAGCAAAGCGCTAATGGGACAGCCCTTTCTTAACTATGGCTACACCTTC. Protein sequence: CASSKALMGQPFLNYGYTF.

The chain carries TRBV11-2 and TRBJ2-1, with D unresolved. With 1 base removed from V and 7 bases from J, the gap between germline ends came to 11 bases. CDR1 is SGHAT, CDR2 FQNNGV, per germline. The length of the CDR3 is 14 residues. The CDR3 region is CASSLVVSTNEQFF. The CDR3 region has the DNA TGTGCCAGCAGCTTAGTGGTATCGACAAATGAGCAGTTCTTC.

This chain connects TRBV10-2 to TRBJ1-5; possible D gene TRBD1, 6 bases. V was pared by 0 bases and J by 7 bases, with 16 bases between. The CDR3 loop spans 16 amino acids. The germline CDR1 and CDR2 sequences are WSHSY and SAAADI. This chain's CDR3 is CASSESKGQTSQPQHF. The CDR3 DNA reads as TGCGCCAGCAGTGAGTCGAAGGGACAAACCAGCCAGCCCCAGCATTTT.

This clone came up a few times. The rearrangement joins TRBV6-6 to TRBJ1-1, with TRBD1 matching over 7 bases. Looked up from germline, CDR1 is MNHNY and CDR2 is SVGAGI (reference sequence). CDR3 length: 14 residues. V shed 6 bases, J shed 5 bases, and the junction held 9 bases outside the gene matches. CDR3 amino acids: CASRGTGVMTEAFF. CDR3 bases: TGTGCCAGCAGGGGCACAGGGGTAATGACTGAAGCTTTCTTT.

The chain combines TRBV2 with TRBJ2-7; possibly TRBD1 for D (6 bases). With 3 bases removed from V and 3 bases from J, the gap between germline ends came to 12 bases. Germline V CDR1 and CDR2: SNHLY, FYNNEI. This CDR3 is built from 14 residues. The CDR3 DNA is TGTGCCAGCAGTGAGGATAAGGGGGTCTACGAGCAGTACTTC. Amino acids: CASSEDKGVYEQYF.

This chain joins TRBV25-1 and TRBJ1-1; D is uncertain. This CDR3 is 13 amino acids long. V was cut by 4 bases and J by 0 bases, with 6 bases left in between. Germline CDR1 is MGHDK and CDR2 is SYGVNS. The CDR3 DNA follows: TGTGCCAGCAGTGGTGGAGTGAACACTGAAGCTTTCTTT. Amino acid sequence: CASSGGVNTEAFF.

The CDR3: CASSPRDRPAGGYTF. For the CDR3, the DNA is TGTGCCAGCAGTCCGAGGGACAGGCCCGCGGGTGGCTACACCTTC. The V and J genes are TRBV27 and TRBJ1-2, with 8 bases lining up with TRBD1. Germline-derived CDR1 and CDR2 are MNHEY and SMNVEV (reference sequence). There are 15 residues in the CDR3. The V segment lost 5 bases and the J segment 7 bases; nucleotides outside the gene matches: 12.

The chain joins TRBV9 to TRBJ2-6, with TRBD1 matching over 12 bases. V shed 2 bases and J 0 bases; nucleotides not matched to a gene: 9. The CDR3 spans 20 residues. Germline V gene lookup returns CDR1 SGDLS and CDR2 YYNGEE. The CDR3 region is CASSVGTGGRVASGANVLTF. The CDR3 coding sequence is TGTGCCAGCAGCGTCGGGACAGGGGGCAGGGTGGCCTCTGGGGCCAACGTCCTGACTTTC.

DNA for the CDR3: TGTGCCACCAGTGACCCCACCCGACAGGGGGTGGGGGAGCTGTTTTTT. It encodes CATSDPTRQGVGELFF. This chain connects TRBV24-1 to TRBJ2-2; 9 nucleotides agree with TRBD1. Trimming cost V 4 bases and J 8 bases; bases outside gene matches: 10. Germline loops: CDR1 KGHDR, CDR2 SFDVKD. The CDR3 runs to 16 residues.

This CDR3 reads CASSYSSGHHEQYF. CDR3 coding DNA: TGTGCCAGCAGTTATTCTTCGGGACACCACGAGCAGTACTTC. The chain couples TRBV6-5 to TRBJ2-7; TRBD1 is a possible D gene (6 bases). Germline V gene sequence: CDR1 MNHEY, CDR2 SVGAGI. V was pared by 3 bases and J by 5 bases, with 14 bases between. This CDR3 is 14 amino acids long.

The V gene is TRBV2, the J gene TRBJ2-3, with a tentative D call TRBD2 (6 bases). The V end lost 4 bases, the J end lost 0 bases, and 14 bases lay between the germline ends. CDR1 SNHLY and CDR2 FYNNEI come from the germline V gene. This CDR3 comprises 16 residues. CDR3 bases: TGTGCCAGCAGTGTTCGGGGGACGGGGAGCACAGATACGCAGTATTTT. It specifies CASSVRGTGSTDTQYF.

The chain is built from TRBV28 and TRBJ2-7; D gene unclear. Deletions cut 6 bases from V and 3 bases from J, with 9 bases between. Germline V lookup: CDR1 MDHEN, CDR2 SYDVKM. The CDR3 spans 12 residues. As DNA, the CDR3 is TGTGCCAGCAGCCCCCCAGGCTACGAGCAGTACTTC. Its protein is CASSPPGYEQYF.